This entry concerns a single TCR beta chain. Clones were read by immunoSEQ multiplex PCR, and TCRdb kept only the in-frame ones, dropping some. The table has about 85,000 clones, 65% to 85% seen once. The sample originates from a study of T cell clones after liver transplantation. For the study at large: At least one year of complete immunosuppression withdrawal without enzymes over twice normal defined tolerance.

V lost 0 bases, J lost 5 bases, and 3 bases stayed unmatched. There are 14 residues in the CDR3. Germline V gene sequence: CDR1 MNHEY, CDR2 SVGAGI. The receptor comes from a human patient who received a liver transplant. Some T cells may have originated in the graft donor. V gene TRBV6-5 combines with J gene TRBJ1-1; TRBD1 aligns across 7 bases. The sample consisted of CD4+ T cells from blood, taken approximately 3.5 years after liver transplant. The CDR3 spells CASSYSTGATEAFF. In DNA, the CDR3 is TGTGCCAGCAGTTACTCTACAGGGGCAACTGAAGCTTTCTTT.